The 23 T cell receptor beta chains below were found in one sample sequenced in a study of blood T cell repertoires in COVID-19. Profiling relied on immunoSEQ multiplex PCR, and the TCRdb table lists in-frame clones only, not all of them. The repertoire has under 300,000 clones, roughly 91% of them found once; the top ten carry roughly 2%. Sequenced sample: PBMCs or T cells enriched from blood (not recorded which). The receptors were gathered from a woman in her forties with acute COVID-19.

This chain joins TRBV7-3 and TRBJ1-4, with D hard to call. CDR3 size: 15 residues. Trimming removed 5 bases at V and 8 bases at J, with 18 bases between. Germline CDR1 reads SGHTA; CDR2 reads FQGTGA. For the CDR3, the DNA is TGTGCCAGCAGCCCAAATCCTAGAAAGGAGGAAAAACTGTTTTTT. Amino acids: CASSPNPRKEEKLFF.

The V and J genes are TRBV19 and TRBJ2-3; 8 nucleotides line up with TRBD1. Germline CDR1 is LNHDA and CDR2 is SQIVND (reference sequence). CDR3 length: 16 residues. V lost 6 bases to trimming and J lost 2 bases; unmatched junction nucleotides: 10. CDR3 amino acids: CASSTSGGRPTDTQYF. CDR3 bases: TGTGCCAGTAGCACCTCAGGGGGCAGACCCACAGATACGCAGTATTTT.

Only one count was recorded for this clone. The chain carries TRBV30 and TRBJ1-2, with D unresolved. The CDR3 covers 11 residues. The germline gives CDR1 GTSNPN, CDR2 SVGIG (reference sequence). The DNA for the CDR3 is TGTGCGGCCACCCGAGAGGGAGGCTACACCTTC. This codes for CAATREGGYTF.

The V call is TRBV5-1, the J call TRBJ1-4; 8 bases are a match to TRBD1. V was pared by 1 base and J by 7 bases, with 12 bases of the junction left unmatched. The germline V gene has CDR1 SGHRS and CDR2 YFSETQ. This CDR3 has 17 residues. CDR3 amino acids: CASSLQPQGAGGEKLFF. The CDR3, as DNA: TGCGCCAGCAGCTTGCAACCCCAGGGGGCAGGAGGTGAAAAACTGTTTTTT.

This clone was observed once. The CDR3 DNA reads as TGTGCCAGCAGCACGGGGGGGGTTGACACCACAGATACGCAGTATTTT. Its protein is CASSTGGVDTTDTQYF. The chain is built from TRBV7-2 and TRBJ2-3; TRBD2 agrees at 8 bases. Unmatched junction bases numbered 9, after V lost 5 bases and J lost 2 bases. Germline V gene data show CDR1 as SGHTA and CDR2 as FQGNSA. This CDR3 has 16 residues.

This chain connects TRBV29-1 to TRBJ1-1; 7 bases are a match to TRBD1. J was trimmed by 5 bases and V by 4 bases; bases with no gene match: 4. The CDR3 covers 12 residues. From germline, CDR1 is SQVTM and CDR2 ANQGSEA. The CDR3 is CSVAGGQTEAFF. In DNA, the CDR3 is TGCAGCGTTGCAGGGGGACAGACTGAAGCTTTCTTT.

J is TRBJ2-7 and V is TRBV7-3, with 8 bases that match TRBD2. CDR3 length equals 13 residues. The junction had 7 bases not matched to a gene; V was cut back by 8 bases and J by 4 bases. The germline V gene encodes CDR1 SGHTA and CDR2 FQGTGA. CDR3 in DNA: TGTGCCAGCTCACCCAGCGGGGGTTACGAGCAGTACTTC. Encoded protein: CASSPSGGYEQYF.

The CDR3 sequence: CASSREGVGEQYF. The CDR3 nucleotides read TGCGCCAGCAGCCGGGAGGGGGTGGGCGAGCAGTACTTC. The J gene is TRBJ2-7, the V gene TRBV5-1, with 8 bases aligning to TRBD2. Germline-derived CDR1 and CDR2 are SGHRS and YFSETQ. V shed 4 bases and J 6 bases; nucleotides not matched to a gene: 6. This CDR3 has 13 amino acids.

The genes are TRBV6-5 and TRBJ2-7, with 8 positions matching TRBD1. The CDR3 runs 15 residues. Germline assignment: CDR1 MNHEY and CDR2 SVGAGI. J gave up 2 bases and V 2 bases, and 5 bases lay outside the gene matches. CDR3 amino acids: CASSYRTTGAYEQYF. The CDR3 coding sequence is TGTGCCAGCAGTTACCGCACGACAGGGGCCTACGAGCAGTACTTC.

This clone was counted only a few times. The chain has TRBV5-8 and TRBJ2-7; TRBD2 matches at 12 bases. V dropped 4 bases and J dropped 4; count of bases not matched to a gene: 6. Germline CDR1 SGHTS, CDR2 YDEGEE. The CDR3 has 15 residues. This CDR3 is CASSPRLAGAYEQYF. The CDR3 bases are TGTGCCAGCAGCCCCAGACTAGCGGGAGCATACGAGCAGTACTTC.

The chain has TRBV19 and TRBJ2-7; TRBD1 aligns across 11 bases. This CDR3 contains 14 residues. Per the germline V gene, CDR1 is LNHDA and CDR2 is SQIVND (reference sequence). The V segment lost 2 bases and the J segment 5 bases; nucleotides outside the gene matches: 2. The CDR3 DNA reads as TGTGCCAGTAGTATAAGGGGACAGGGGGACGAGCAGTACTTC. Amino acids: CASSIRGQGDEQYF.

This chain links TRBV10-2 with TRBJ2-1, with D possibly TRBD2 on 6 matching bases. Germline CDR1 reads WSHSY; CDR2 reads SAAADI. CDR3 length: 14 amino acids. V was trimmed by 2 bases and J by 3 bases, leaving 8 bases between them. As DNA, the CDR3 is TGCGCCAGCAGTGAGGGGACTTACTACAATGAGCAGTTCTTC. Protein product: CASSEGTYYNEQFF.

The rearrangement joins TRBV19 to TRBJ2-3; 12 bases match TRBD2. Germline V gene data show CDR1 as LNHDA and CDR2 as SQIVND (reference sequence). CDR3 length: 21 amino acids. Trimming removed 4 bases from V and 2 bases from J; junction bases left unmatched: 19. The CDR3 DNA follows: TGTGCCAGTAGTACCTACGTATTGGCTAGCGGGGGGGGCCGGGTCACAGATACGCAGTATTTT. Translated, it gives CASSTYVLASGGGRVTDTQYF. Full variable domain (rest looked up from reference TRBV19 and TRBJ2-3): DGGITQSPKYLFRKEGQNVTLSCEQNLNHDAMYWYRQDPGQGLRLIYYSQIVNDFQKGDIAEGYSVSREKKESFPLTVTSAQKNPTAFYLCASSTYVLASGGGRVTDTQYFGPGTRLTVL.

A single count supports this clone. The CDR3 region is CASSRDRRSNQPQHF. The CDR3 bases are TGTGCCAGCAGTCGGGACAGAAGAAGCAATCAGCCCCAGCATTTT. The chain uses TRBV6-2 or TRBV6-3 and TRBJ1-5; TRBD1 matches 7 bases. With V trimmed by 5 bases and J by 1 base, 5 bases remained unmatched. Germline CDR1 MNHEY, CDR2 SVGEGT. The CDR3 is 15 amino acids.

The gene calls are TRBV11-1 and TRBJ1-1; 7 bases align to TRBD1. This CDR3 contains 18 residues. The V and J ends lost 0 bases and 5 bases, in that order; junction bases with no gene match: 15. CDR1 is SGHAT, CDR2 FQDESV, per germline (reference sequence). The CDR3 loop is CASSLADYRGGGGTEAFF. The CDR3 DNA reads TGTGCCAGCAGCTTAGCCGACTACAGGGGCGGCGGAGGAACTGAAGCTTTCTTT.

V and J are TRBV3-1 (or the pseudogene TRBV3-2) and TRBJ1-1; possible D gene TRBD1, 5 bases. Trimming stripped 4 bases from V and 7 bases from J, with 16 bases between. This CDR3 spans 14 amino acids. Germline loops: CDR1 LGHDT, CDR2 YNNKEL (reference sequence). CDR3 protein: CASSRSGAQVEAFF. The CDR3 DNA reads TGTGCCAGCAGCCGAAGCGGGGCCCAAGTTGAAGCTTTCTTT.

Turning to this clone: Other DNA sequences within the sample encode an identical CDR3. This chain connects TRBV5-1 to TRBJ1-1; D might be TRBD1 (5 bases). V gave up 2 bases and J gave up 2 bases, with 10 bases separating them. The CDR3 loop spans 14 amino acids. CDR1 is SGHRS and CDR2 is YFSETQ in the germline V gene. CDR3 nucleotide sequence: TGCGCCAGCAGCTTCGGGGGAGGTAACACTGAAGCTTTCTTT. Translated: CASSFGGGNTEAFF.

V usage is TRBV29-1 and J usage is TRBJ1-2, with D possibly being TRBD1 (5 bases). The ends were cut back, 3 bases at V and 8 bases at J, with 7 bases in the middle. Germline assignment: CDR1 SQVTM and CDR2 ANQGSEA. The CDR3 extends over 10 amino acids. CDR3 DNA: TGCAGCGTTGACAGGGCCGGCTACACCTTC. Translating gives CSVDRAGYTF. Filled out from reference TRBV29-1 and TRBJ1-2, the complete variable domain reads SAVISQKPSRDICQRGTSLTIQCQVDSQVTMMFWYRQQPGQSLTLIATANQGSEATYESGFVIDKFPISRPNLTFSTLTVSNMSPEDSSIYLCSVDRAGYTFGSGTRLTVV.

The chain uses TRBV19 and TRBJ2-3, with D perhaps matching TRBD1 (6 bases). CDR1 is LNHDA and CDR2 is SQIVND in the germline V gene (reference sequence). Trimming took off 3 bases at V and 4 bases at J, with 11 bases between the two ends. The CDR3 contains 14 residues. CDR3 in amino acids: CASSMGAGADTQYF. In nucleotides, the CDR3 is TGTGCCAGTAGTATGGGGGCCGGGGCAGATACGCAGTATTTT. The full variable domain, completed using reference TRBV19 and TRBJ2-3, is DGGITQSPKYLFRKEGQNVTLSCEQNLNHDAMYWYRQDPGQGLRLIYYSQIVNDFQKGDIAEGYSVSREKKESFPLTVTSAQKNPTAFYLCASSMGAGADTQYFGPGTRLTVL.

V and J are TRBV11-3 and TRBJ1-1; possibly TRBD1 for D (5 bases). The CDR3 length is 13 residues. Germline CDR1 and CDR2: SGHNT and YENEEA. V lost 5 bases and J lost 3, with 10 bases in between. The CDR3 here is CASSPEGDTEAFF. The CDR3, as DNA: TGTGCCAGCAGCCCAGAAGGGGACACTGAAGCTTTCTTT.

V is TRBV21-1 and J is TRBJ2-7; the table's D call of TRBD1 was not tested on the DNA. TRBV21-1 is termed a pseudogene. CDR3 length: 11 amino acids. CDR3 in amino acids: CASTTGDEQYF. As DNA, the CDR3 is TGTGCCAGCACCACAGGGGACGAGCAGTACTTC.

This chain uses TRBV14 with TRBJ1-2, with TRBD1 matching over 7 bases. Germline CDR1 reads SGHDN; CDR2 reads FVKESK. The CDR3 has 13 residues. Trimming removed 5 bases from V and 4 bases from J; junction bases left unmatched: 4. The CDR3 sequence: CASSAGGTYGYTF. The CDR3 region has the DNA TGTGCCAGCAGCGCAGGGGGGACCTATGGCTACACCTTC. Looking up the rest from reference TRBV14 and TRBJ1-2 gives the full variable domain: EAGVTQFPSHSVIEKGQTVTLRCDPISGHDNLYWYRRVMGKEIKFLLHFVKESKQDESGMPNNRFLAERTGGTYSTLKVQPAELEDSGVYFCASSAGGTYGYTFGSGTRLTVV.

The chain joins TRBV4-2 to TRBJ2-7; tentatively, D is TRBD2 (7 bases). CDR3 length: 21 residues. Germline values: CDR1 LGHNA, CDR2 YNFKEQ. V shed 0 bases and J shed 0 bases, with 27 bases lying between them. CDR3 in amino acids: CASSQEVWLGGGGLYSYEQYF. In nucleotides, the CDR3 is TGTGCCAGCAGCCAAGAAGTCTGGCTTGGAGGGGGGGGCCTTTACTCCTACGAGCAGTACTTC.